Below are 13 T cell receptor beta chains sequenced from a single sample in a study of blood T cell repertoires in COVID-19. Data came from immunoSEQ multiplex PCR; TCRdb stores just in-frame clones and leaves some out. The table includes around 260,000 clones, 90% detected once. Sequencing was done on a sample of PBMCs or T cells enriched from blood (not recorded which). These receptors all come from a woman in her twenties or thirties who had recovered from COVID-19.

The CDR3 loop is CASSLVGIAGANTGELFF. CDR3 bases: TGTGCCAGCAGCTTAGTTGGAATAGCGGGAGCGAACACCGGGGAGCTGTTTTTT. This chain joins TRBV11-2 and TRBJ2-2, with 9 bases that match TRBD2. The CDR3 runs to 18 residues. Germline CDR1 is SGHAT and CDR2 is FQNNGV. V lost 1 base to trimming and J lost 0 bases; unmatched junction nucleotides: 6.

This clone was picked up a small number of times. CDR3 loop: CASGTGTGIRDEQFF. In DNA form, the CDR3 reads TGTGCTAGTGGTACCGGGACAGGGATTAGAGATGAGCAGTTCTTC. The rearrangement joins TRBV12-5 to TRBJ2-1; 9 nucleotides align to TRBD1. The V and J ends lost 5 bases and 8 bases, in that order; junction bases with no gene match: 10. Germline CDR1 reads LGHNT; CDR2 reads FRNRAP. The CDR3 spans 15 residues.

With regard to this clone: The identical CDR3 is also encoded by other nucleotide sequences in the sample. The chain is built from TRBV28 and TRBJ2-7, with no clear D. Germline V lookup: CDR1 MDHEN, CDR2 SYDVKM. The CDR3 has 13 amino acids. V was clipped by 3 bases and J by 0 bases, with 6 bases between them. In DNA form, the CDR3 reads TGTGCCAGCAGTTTGGGCAGCTCCTACGAGCAGTACTTC. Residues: CASSLGSSYEQYF.

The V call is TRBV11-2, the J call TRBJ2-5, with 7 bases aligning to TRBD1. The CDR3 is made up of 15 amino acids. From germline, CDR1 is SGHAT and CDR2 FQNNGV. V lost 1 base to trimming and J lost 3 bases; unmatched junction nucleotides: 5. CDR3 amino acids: CASSLGRTGEETQYF. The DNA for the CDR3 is TGTGCCAGCAGCTTAGGAAGAACAGGGGAAGAGACCCAGTACTTC.

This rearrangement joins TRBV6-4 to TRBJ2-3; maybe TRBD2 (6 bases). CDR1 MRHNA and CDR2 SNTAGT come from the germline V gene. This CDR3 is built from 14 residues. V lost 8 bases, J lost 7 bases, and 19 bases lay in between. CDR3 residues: CASQRAPPGYTQYF. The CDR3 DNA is TGTGCCAGCCAGCGGGCTCCCCCGGGATATACGCAGTATTTT.

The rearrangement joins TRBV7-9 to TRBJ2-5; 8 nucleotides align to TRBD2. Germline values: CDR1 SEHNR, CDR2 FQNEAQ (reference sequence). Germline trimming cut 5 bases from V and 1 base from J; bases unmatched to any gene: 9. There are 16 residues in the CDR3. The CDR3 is CASSTPTSVSQETQYF. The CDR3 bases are TGTGCCAGCAGCACCCCGACTAGCGTATCCCAAGAGACCCAGTACTTC.

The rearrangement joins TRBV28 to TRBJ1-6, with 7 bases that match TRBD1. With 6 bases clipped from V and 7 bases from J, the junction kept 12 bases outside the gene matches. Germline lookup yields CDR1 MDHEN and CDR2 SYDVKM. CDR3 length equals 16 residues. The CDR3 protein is CASSKQRGTVNSPLHF. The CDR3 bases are TGTGCCAGCAGCAAACAGAGGGGGACAGTAAATTCACCCCTCCACTTT.

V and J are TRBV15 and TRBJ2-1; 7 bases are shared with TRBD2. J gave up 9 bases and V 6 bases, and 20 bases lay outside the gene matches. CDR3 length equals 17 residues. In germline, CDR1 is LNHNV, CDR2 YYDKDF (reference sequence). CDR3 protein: CATRDNGGGSSSGEQFF. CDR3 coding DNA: TGTGCCACCAGAGATAACGGCGGCGGGAGTAGCTCGGGTGAGCAGTTCTTC.

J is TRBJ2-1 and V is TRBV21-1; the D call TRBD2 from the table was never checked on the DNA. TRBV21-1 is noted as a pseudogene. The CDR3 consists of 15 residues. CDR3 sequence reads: CASSKGGGNGNEQFF. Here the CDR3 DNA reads TGTGCCAGCAGCAAAGGAGGCGGGAATGGGAATGAGCAGTTCTTC.

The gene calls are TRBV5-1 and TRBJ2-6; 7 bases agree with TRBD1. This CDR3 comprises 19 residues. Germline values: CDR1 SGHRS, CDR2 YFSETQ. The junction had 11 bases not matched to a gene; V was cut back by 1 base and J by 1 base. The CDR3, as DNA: TGCGCCAGCAGCTTGTCTGGCAGGGGGTCTCTATCTGGGGCCAACGTCCTGACTTTC. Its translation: CASSLSGRGSLSGANVLTF.

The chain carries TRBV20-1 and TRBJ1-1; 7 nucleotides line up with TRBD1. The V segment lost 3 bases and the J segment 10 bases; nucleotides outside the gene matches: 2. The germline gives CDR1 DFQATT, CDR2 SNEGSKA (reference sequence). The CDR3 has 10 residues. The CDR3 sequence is CSASRGLAFF. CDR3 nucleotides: TGCAGTGCTAGTAGGGGGCTAGCTTTCTTT.

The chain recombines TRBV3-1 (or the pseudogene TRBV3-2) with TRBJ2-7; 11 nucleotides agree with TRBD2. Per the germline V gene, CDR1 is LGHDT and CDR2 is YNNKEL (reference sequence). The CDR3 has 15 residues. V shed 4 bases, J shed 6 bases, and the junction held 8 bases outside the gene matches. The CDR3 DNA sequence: TGTGCCAGCAGCCTACAACTAGCGGGAGTGTCCGAGCAGTACTTC. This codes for CASSLQLAGVSEQYF.

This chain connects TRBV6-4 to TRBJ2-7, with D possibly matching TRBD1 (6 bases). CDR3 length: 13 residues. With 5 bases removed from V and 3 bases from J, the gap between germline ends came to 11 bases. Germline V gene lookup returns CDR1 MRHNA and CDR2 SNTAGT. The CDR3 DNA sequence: TGTGCCAGCAGTACCGGGACAAACTACGAGCAGTACTTC. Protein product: CASSTGTNYEQYF.